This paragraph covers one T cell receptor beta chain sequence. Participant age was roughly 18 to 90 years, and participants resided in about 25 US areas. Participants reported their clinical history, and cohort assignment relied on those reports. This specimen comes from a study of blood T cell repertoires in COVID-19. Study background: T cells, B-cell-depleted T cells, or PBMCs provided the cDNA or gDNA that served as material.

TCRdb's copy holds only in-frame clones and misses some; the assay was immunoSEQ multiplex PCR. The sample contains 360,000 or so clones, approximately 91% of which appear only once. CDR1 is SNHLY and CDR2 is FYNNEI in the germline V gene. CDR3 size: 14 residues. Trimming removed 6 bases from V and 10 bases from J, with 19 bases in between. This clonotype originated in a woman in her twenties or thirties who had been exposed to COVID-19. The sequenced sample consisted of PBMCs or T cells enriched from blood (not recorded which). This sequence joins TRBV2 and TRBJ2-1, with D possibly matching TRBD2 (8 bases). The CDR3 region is CASSGTRGGVEQFF. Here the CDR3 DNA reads TGTGCCAGCAGCGGGACTAGAGGGGGCGTCGAGCAGTTCTTC.